This TCR beta chain is from a study of tumor and adjacent non-tumor tissue in lung cancer. About the study: The cohort had around eleven adenocarcinoma, a couple of squamous cell and 1 small cell patients. Aged roughly 31 to 85 years, patients included fewer than 11 men and about 5 women with stage I to III disease. Study observations and caveats: Patients with more diverse tumor TCRs had worse survival.

Three rounds of nested PCR, following a modified ARM-PCR protocol, produced the TCRbeta library. TCRdb used MiXCR to reprocess the multiplex PCR reads, holding one entry per CDR3 protein. The table includes more than 120,000 distinct CDR3 sequences, 60% to 70% detected once. The template was RNA from unsorted bulk tissue. Newly diagnosed lung cancer patients had thoracic surgery in China, August–November 2014, without prior chemotherapy. This clonotype has just a few counts. The antigen is undetermined. The CDR3 consists of 13 residues. The germline CDR1 and CDR2 sequences are SQVTM and ANQGSEA. V was clipped by 3 bases and J by 5 bases; unmatched bases: 6.

The sequence was collected from a man in his 60s with small cell lung cancer. The sample consisted of lung tumor tissue. The chain uses TRBV29-1 and TRBJ2-5, with 7 bases matching TRBD2. This chain's CDR3 is CSVEGGGTETQYF. The CDR3 nucleotides read TGCAGCGTTGAGGGGGGGGGGACGGAGACCCAGTACTTC.